These 5 T cell receptor beta chains were all obtained from the same sample, sequenced in a study of blood T cell repertoires in COVID-19. Profiled with immunoSEQ multiplex PCR; TCRdb holds only in-frame clones, not every one. The sample has 35,000 to 45,000 clones, about 80% seen once; the top ten hold over 15%. The sample comprised peripheral blood. The receptors come from a man aged 70 or older with acute or convalescent COVID-19.

The chain recombines TRBV12-3 or TRBV12-4 with TRBJ2-7; D is possibly TRBD1 (6 bases). The CDR3 totals 13 residues. The germline V and J ends were trimmed by 6 bases and 7 bases, with 16 bases remaining between them. CDR3 DNA sequence: TGTGCCAGCAGGCGCCAGACAGGTCAAGAGCAGTACTTC. This encodes CASRRQTGQEQYF.

This clone occurred a few times. The chain joins TRBV7-2 to TRBJ2-3; no clear D. Trimming took 4 bases from V and 2 from J, leaving 7 bases between them. This CDR3 has 13 residues. Germline CDR1 SGHTA, CDR2 FQGNSA. DNA for the CDR3: TGTGCCAGCAGCTCCTCTAACACAGATACGCAGTATTTT. Its protein product is CASSSSNTDTQYF.

The J gene is TRBJ1-3, the V gene TRBV7-6, with TRBD1 identical over 7 bases. Germline CDR1 and CDR2: SGHVS and FNYEAQ. The CDR3 covers 14 residues. The ends lost 6 bases at V and 8 bases at J; junction bases unmatched: 10. The CDR3 DNA is TGTGCCAGCAGACCGGGACAGTCGCACGACACCATATATTTT. It specifies CASRPGQSHDTIYF.

This clone was seen just once. The chain carries TRBV15 and TRBJ2-1; TRBD2 agrees at 12 bases. Germline-derived CDR1 and CDR2 are LNHNV and YYDKDF (reference sequence). This CDR3 is built from 18 residues. Trimming took 4 bases from V and 9 from J; bases not matched to a gene: 16. The CDR3 coding sequence is TGTGCCACCAGCAAAGGACAGGGGCTAGCGGGAGGGCCCGTTGAGCAGTTCTTC. It is translated as CATSKGQGLAGGPVEQFF.

This chain joins TRBV28 and TRBJ2-2, with 12 bases identical to TRBD1. The CDR3 spans 15 residues. V lost 5 bases to trimming and J lost 8 bases; unmatched junction nucleotides: 6. CDR1 is MDHEN and CDR2 is SYDVKM in the germline V gene. Written as DNA, the CDR3 is TGTGCCAGCAGTCTCGGGACAGGGGGCAAGGGGGAGCTGTTTTTT. This translates into CASSLGTGGKGELFF.